The entry below gives a single TCR beta chain sequence along with its context. The same CDR3 is also encoded by other DNA sequences in this sample. The CDR3 is made up of 12 amino acids. Germline CDR1 and CDR2: KGHSH and LQKENI. V was clipped by 3 bases and J by 3 bases, with 4 bases between them. The sample originates from a study of shared clonotypes between healthy human individuals. As processed by the authors: Filtering of immunoSEQ junctional sequences could not match full-length read filtering. Sequenced by immunoSEQ multiplex PCR; TCRdb stores in-frame clones only, minus some. D and trimming come from the DNA, and the V and J calls and clone size come from that table. The table records around 700,000 clones, around 72% of them present only once.

This chain connects TRBV18 to TRBJ2-3, with D unclear. The TCR was taken from a woman in her 30s in good health. Source material: memory CD4+ T cells sorted from blood. Subset meaning: CD45RA-negative fraction. CDR3 protein: CASSPSTDTQYF. DNA of the CDR3: TGTGCCAGCTCACCCTCGACAGATACGCAGTATTTT.